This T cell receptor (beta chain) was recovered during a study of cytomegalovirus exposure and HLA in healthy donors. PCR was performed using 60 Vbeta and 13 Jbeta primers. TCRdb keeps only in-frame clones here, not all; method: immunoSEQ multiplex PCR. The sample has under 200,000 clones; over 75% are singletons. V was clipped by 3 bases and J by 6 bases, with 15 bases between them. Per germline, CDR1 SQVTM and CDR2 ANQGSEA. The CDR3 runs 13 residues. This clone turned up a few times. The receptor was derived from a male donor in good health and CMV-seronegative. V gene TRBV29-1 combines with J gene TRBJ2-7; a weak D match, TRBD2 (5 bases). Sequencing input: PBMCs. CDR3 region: CSVDSLYGSEQYF. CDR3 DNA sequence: TGCAGCGTTGATTCCCTTTATGGGAGCGAGCAGTACTTC.